The rows below give T cell receptor beta chains drawn from one sample of a study of T-cell reconstitution after alpha-beta-depleted transplantation in children. Via MiXCR, TCRdb re-called the PCR reads, giving one row per CDR3 protein. The table has approximately 490,000 distinct CDR3 sequences, approximately 13% seen once. The material sequenced was PBMCs from the stem cell graft donor, taken from the stem cell graft. Source of these receptors: a human donor who donated a stem cell graft to a child with combined immunodeficiency. The CDR3 runs from the conserved cysteine through the conserved F or W. Each record gives: V gene, D gene, CDR3 protein. The D gene is left open where the match is weak.

v_call: TRBV5-6; d_call: .; cdr3_aa: CASSPGPVYEQYF
v_call: TRBV12-3/TRBV12-4; d_call: .; cdr3_aa: CASSRLSTDTQYF
v_call: TRBV7-2; d_call: TRBD1; cdr3_aa: CASSPRQGSSYEQYF
v_call: TRBV6-6; d_call: .; cdr3_aa: CASSKGVWQPQHF
v_call: TRBV21-1; d_call: .; cdr3_aa: CASNLPRSLIDTDTQYF
v_call: TRBV20-1; d_call: .; cdr3_aa: CSARPSPGAQETQYF
v_call: TRBV10-3; d_call: .; cdr3_aa: CAISEGSRGRTDTQYF
v_call: TRBV12-3/TRBV12-4; d_call: TRBD2; cdr3_aa: CASSFETSGQETQYF
v_call: TRBV6-2/TRBV6-3; d_call: .; cdr3_aa: CASSPYLVGSQETQYF
v_call: TRBV20-1; d_call: .; cdr3_aa: CSARQRVAAYEQYF
v_call: TRBV5-1; d_call: TRBD1; cdr3_aa: CASSLLTGDQPQHF
v_call: TRBV5-1; d_call: .; cdr3_aa: CASSLGRLNTGELFF
v_call: TRBV12-3/TRBV12-4; d_call: .; cdr3_aa: CASSFSVRFGPGNTIYF
v_call: TRBV3-1; d_call: TRBD2; cdr3_aa: CASTFNREASGRPGELFF
v_call: TRBV12-3/TRBV12-4; d_call: TRBD2; cdr3_aa: CASSWEGPNEQFF
v_call: TRBV7-9; d_call: .; cdr3_aa: CASSLITDTQYF
v_call: TRBV6-5; d_call: .; cdr3_aa: CASSYSGVDEQFF
v_call: TRBV6-1; d_call: TRBD1; cdr3_aa: CASRMTGSPYGYTF
v_call: TRBV12-3/TRBV12-4; d_call: .; cdr3_aa: CASTTPDRNTGELFF
v_call: TRBV11-2; d_call: TRBD1; cdr3_aa: CASSSGDRGSYEQYF
v_call: TRBV29-1; d_call: .; cdr3_aa: CSVDPDGADTQYF
v_call: TRBV7-2; d_call: TRBD2; cdr3_aa: CASSLVGGEDIQYF
v_call: TRBV5-4; d_call: TRBD2; cdr3_aa: CASSSGLAPTNTGELFF
v_call: TRBV20-1; d_call: .; cdr3_aa: CSASRAGGNEQYF
v_call: TRBV7-3; d_call: .; cdr3_aa: CASSLTSGDTQYF
v_call: TRBV4-3; d_call: .; cdr3_aa: CASSSRSMNTEAFF
v_call: TRBV12-3/TRBV12-4; d_call: TRBD1; cdr3_aa: CASSRVGGDEQYF
v_call: TRBV30; d_call: TRBD1; cdr3_aa: CAWIRDRDTEAFF
v_call: TRBV4-3; d_call: .; cdr3_aa: CASSQPPAGSEGPGELFF
v_call: TRBV30; d_call: .; cdr3_aa: CAWSLPVWVHTEAFF
v_call: TRBV12-3/TRBV12-4; d_call: .; cdr3_aa: CASSFWGTNYGYTF
v_call: TRBV12-3/TRBV12-4; d_call: .; cdr3_aa: CASRPTVTGGYTF
v_call: TRBV6-1; d_call: TRBD1; cdr3_aa: CASSRGFEDEQYF
v_call: TRBV29-1; d_call: TRBD1; cdr3_aa: CSVVTGGPPAFF
v_call: TRBV28; d_call: TRBD1; cdr3_aa: CASSLSGQGRNQPQHF
v_call: TRBV7-3; d_call: .; cdr3_aa: CASSFLGSNTGELFF
v_call: TRBV9; d_call: .; cdr3_aa: CASSLHIYGYTF
v_call: TRBV5-6; d_call: .; cdr3_aa: CASSLGHNQPQHF